The 28 T cell receptor beta chains reported below all come from one sample, sequenced in a study of blood T cell repertoires in COVID-19. Only in-frame clones appear in the TCRdb table, and some are missing; sequencing was by immunoSEQ multiplex PCR. The sample contains about 230,000 clones, less than 90% of which appear only once. Sequenced: peripheral blood. Source of these receptors: a woman aged 70-85 years with active or convalescent COVID-19.

This clone was found once. This rearrangement joins TRBV28 to TRBJ1-2; D possibly corresponds to TRBD1 (5 bases). The CDR3 has 13 amino acids. Germline V CDR1 and CDR2: MDHEN, SYDVKM. V was cut by 2 bases and J by 6 bases, with 10 bases left in between. CDR3 DNA: TGTGCCAGCAGTTTACGCAGGGCTCATGGCTACACCTTC. Its translation: CASSLRRAHGYTF.

This rearrangement joins TRBV5-4 to TRBJ2-1, with 8 bases identical to TRBD2. V lost 4 bases to trimming and J lost 8 bases; unmatched junction nucleotides: 8. Germline V lookup: CDR1 SGHNT, CDR2 YYREEE (reference sequence). There are 14 residues in the CDR3. The CDR3 DNA follows: TGTGCCAGCAGCCTCGACGGGAGGGGCGATGAGCAGTTCTTC. It translates to CASSLDGRGDEQFF.

The chain links TRBV7-8 to TRBJ2-3; possibly TRBD1 for D (6 bases). The CDR3 spans 16 residues. V was trimmed by 4 bases and J by 6 bases, leaving 20 bases between them. Germline loops: CDR1 SGHVS, CDR2 FQNEAQ. The CDR3 reads CASSYQAGTTGDTQYF. CDR3 nucleotides: TGTGCCAGCAGCTACCAAGCCGGGACCACAGGGGATACGCAGTATTTT. The complete variable domain, with remaining parts taken from reference TRBV7-8 and TRBJ2-3, reads GAGVSQSPRYKVAKRGQDVALRCDPISGHVSLFWYQQALGQGPEFLTYFQNEAQLDKSGLPSDRFFAERPEGSVSTLKIQRTQQEDSAVYLCASSYQAGTTGDTQYFGPGTRLTVL.

The rearrangement joins TRBV3-1 (or the pseudogene TRBV3-2) to TRBJ2-7; D gene uncertain. CDR3 length: 12 amino acids. V was clipped by 3 bases and J by 2 bases, with 5 bases between them. From germline, CDR1 is LGHDT and CDR2 YNNKEL (reference sequence). CDR3 sequence: CASSQPAYEQYF. The CDR3 DNA sequence: TGTGCCAGCAGCCAGCCGGCCTACGAGCAGTACTTC.

The chain combines TRBV24-1 with TRBJ2-3, with 7 positions matching TRBD1. Germline CDR1 and CDR2: KGHDR and SFDVKD. Unmatched junction bases numbered 13, after V lost 7 bases and J lost 1 base. CDR3 size: 17 residues. The CDR3 DNA reads TGTGCCACCAGCCAAGCACAGGGGCGAGGCGGCACAGATACGCAGTATTTT. Residues: CATSQAQGRGGTDTQYF.

The chain employs TRBV19 and TRBJ1-5; 7 bases align to TRBD1. The CDR3 loop spans 18 amino acids. V was clipped by 5 bases and J by 0 bases; unmatched bases: 13. The germline CDR1 and CDR2 sequences are LNHDA and SQIVND (reference sequence). In nucleotides, the CDR3 is TGTGCCAGTAGTCGGACAGGCGAGGGGAAATATAGCAATCAGCCCCAGCATTTT. It specifies CASSRTGEGKYSNQPQHF.

This sequence joins TRBV7-7 and TRBJ1-4; TRBD1 matches 8 bases. The J segment lost 4 bases and the V segment lost 5 bases, leaving 6 bases of the junction unmatched. CDR1 and CDR2 (germline): SSHAT, FNYEAQ (reference sequence). The CDR3 is made up of 15 amino acids. The CDR3 loop reads CASSPGTGLNEKLFF. CDR3 coding DNA: TGTGCCAGCAGCCCCGGGACAGGACTTAATGAAAAACTGTTTTTT.

V gene TRBV20-1 combines with J gene TRBJ1-1; D unresolved. V was clipped by 6 bases and J by 0 bases, with 5 bases between them. In germline, CDR1 is DFQATT, CDR2 SNEGSKA (reference sequence). This CDR3 contains 11 residues. The CDR3, as DNA: TGCAGTGCACAAGTGAACACTGAAGCTTTCTTT. Protein sequence: CSAQVNTEAFF.

Here the CDR3 DNA reads TGTGCCAGCAGTAGGGACAGGGCTGGAAACACCATATATTTT. It encodes CASSRDRAGNTIYF. This chain connects TRBV6-5 to TRBJ1-3; 9 bases agree with TRBD1. The CDR3 is 14 residues long. Germline CDR1 reads MNHEY; CDR2 reads SVGAGI. Trimming cost V 5 bases and J 2 bases; bases outside gene matches: 1.

The CDR3 sequence is CASSEFGRYEQYF. The CDR3 bases are TGTGCCAGCAGTGAGTTTGGTCGGTACGAGCAGTACTTC. This chain connects TRBV6-1 to TRBJ2-7, with D hard to call. This CDR3 spans 13 amino acids. Germline-derived CDR1 and CDR2 are MNHNS and SASEGT. Trimming removed 3 bases at V and 4 bases at J, with 10 bases between.

This clone was counted only a few times. The chain employs TRBV5-1 and TRBJ1-1; 8 bases map to TRBD1. Germline CDR1 reads SGHRS; CDR2 reads YFSETQ. V dropped 4 bases and J dropped 3; count of bases not matched to a gene: 2. The CDR3 runs 13 residues. CDR3 amino acids: CASSVQGDTEAFF. The CDR3 bases are TGCGCCAGCAGCGTACAGGGGGACACTGAAGCTTTCTTT.

The chain employs TRBV9 and TRBJ2-2; D gene ambiguous. Germline lookup yields CDR1 SGDLS and CDR2 YYNGEE. The germline V and J ends were trimmed by 1 base and 5 bases, with 9 bases remaining between them. The CDR3 extends over 14 amino acids. The chain's CDR3 is CASSVPPRTGELFF. In nucleotides, the CDR3 is TGTGCCAGCAGCGTACCCCCCCGGACCGGGGAGCTGTTTTTT.

The chain links TRBV11-2 to TRBJ2-7, with D tentatively TRBD2 (5 bases). Trimming took off 6 bases at V and 4 bases at J, with 10 bases between the two ends. This CDR3 has 12 residues. CDR1 and CDR2 (germline): SGHAT, FQNNGV. CDR3 DNA: TGTGCCAGCAGGACCTCGGGGTACGAGCAGTACTTC. It codes for CASRTSGYEQYF.

The rearrangement links TRBV18 to TRBJ1-4, with D hard to call. The CDR3 sequence is 13 residues long. Trimming shortened V by 0 bases and J by 8 bases, and 7 bases separated the two germline ends. CDR1 KGHSH and CDR2 LQKENI come from the germline V gene. The CDR3 region has the DNA TGTGCCAGCTCACCACCGATCCGGGAAAAACTGTTTTTT. It encodes CASSPPIREKLFF. Variable domain in full (rest from reference TRBV18 and TRBJ1-4): NAGVMQNPRHLVRRRGQEARLRCSPMKGHSHVYWYRQLPEEGLKFMVYLQKENIIDESGMPKERFSAEFPKEGPSILRIQQVVRGDSAAYFCASSPPIREKLFFGSGTQLSVL.

The chain employs TRBV25-1 and TRBJ1-5, with D tentatively TRBD1 (6 bases). Trimming left V 5 bases short and J 2 bases short, with 13 bases between. In germline, CDR1 is MGHDK, CDR2 SYGVNS. The CDR3 totals 15 residues. CDR3 protein: CASSPWGQGNQPQHF. The DNA of the CDR3 is TGTGCCAGCAGTCCCTGGGGGCAGGGCAATCAGCCCCAGCATTTT.

The rearrangement joins TRBV5-1 to TRBJ1-2, with D possibly matching TRBD1 (5 bases). The CDR3 contains 15 residues. V dropped 1 base and J dropped 4 bases, with 14 bases sitting between them. Germline V CDR1 and CDR2: SGHRS, YFSETQ. CDR3 DNA sequence: TGCGCCAGCAGCTTGCCCGGGGGAGGATCCTATGGCTACACCTTC. It specifies CASSLPGGGSYGYTF.

V usage is TRBV4-2 and J usage is TRBJ1-5; D may be TRBD1 (6 bases). Trimming pared 0 bases from V and 6 bases from J, leaving 15 bases between. The germline CDR1 and CDR2 sequences are LGHNA and YNFKEQ. The CDR3 contains 16 residues. The CDR3 loop is CASSQDWTADGQPQHF. In DNA, the CDR3 is TGTGCCAGCAGCCAAGATTGGACAGCCGACGGTCAGCCCCAGCATTTT.

The table lists this clone with a count of one. The CDR3: CSASLTRGYTF. The DNA for the CDR3 is TGCAGTGCTAGTCTGACACGTGGCTACACCTTC. The chain employs TRBV20-1 and TRBJ1-2; D gene uncertain. This CDR3 has 11 amino acids. In germline, CDR1 is DFQATT, CDR2 SNEGSKA (reference sequence). The V and J ends lost 3 bases and 7 bases respectively, with 9 bases between them.

The chain employs TRBV28 and TRBJ2-7, with D possibly TRBD2 on 5 matching bases. V dropped 6 bases and J dropped 0 bases, with 24 bases sitting between them. The length of the CDR3 is 18 residues. Germline CDR1 and CDR2: MDHEN and SYDVKM. DNA of the CDR3: TGTGCCAGCAGAGAAGCGGTGGACGGAGGTCCCTCCTCCTACGAGCAGTACTTC. Its protein is CASREAVDGGPSSYEQYF.

This clone was counted many times. CDR3 sequence: CASSQARENTEAFF. The CDR3 bases are TGCGCCAGCAGCCAAGCCAGGGAGAACACTGAAGCTTTCTTT. The chain has TRBV4-1 and TRBJ1-1, with D tentatively TRBD1 (5 bases). Germline CDR1 reads MGHRA; CDR2 reads YSYEKL. The CDR3 consists of 14 residues. The V and J ends lost 1 base and 1 base respectively, with 7 bases between them.

The chain recombines TRBV7-9 with TRBJ1-4; tentative D call: TRBD1 (6 bases). Trimming took 5 bases from V and 1 from J, leaving 14 bases between them. The CDR3 length is 16 residues. Germline loops: CDR1 SEHNR, CDR2 FQNEAQ (reference sequence). CDR3 coding DNA: TGTGCCAGCAGCGCGCGGGAGACAGGAACTAATGAAAAACTGTTTTTT. This translates into CASSARETGTNEKLFF. The full variable domain, with the rest looked up from reference TRBV7-9 and TRBJ1-4, is DTGVSQNPRHKITKRGQNVTFRCDPISEHNRLYWYRQTLGQGPEFLTYFQNEAQLEKSRLLSDRFSAERPKGSFSTLEIQRTEQGDSAMYLCASSARETGTNEKLFFGSGTQLSVL.

The V call is TRBV30, the J call TRBJ2-5; weak D call: TRBD1 (6 bases). CDR3 length: 12 amino acids. The ends were cut back, 5 bases at V and 1 base at J, with 8 bases in the middle. CDR1 GTSNPN and CDR2 SVGIG come from the germline V gene (reference sequence). Here the CDR3 reads CAWRQAQETQYF. CDR3 DNA: TGTGCCTGGCGACAGGCCCAAGAGACCCAGTACTTC.

The chain joins TRBV30 to TRBJ2-7; 9 nucleotides align to TRBD1. This CDR3 comprises 15 residues. The junction had 8 bases not matched to a gene; V was cut back by 0 bases and J by 5 bases. Looked up from germline, CDR1 is GTSNPN and CDR2 is SVGIG (reference sequence). CDR3 sequence reads: CAWSVPGTGHHEQYF. For the CDR3, the DNA is TGTGCCTGGAGTGTACCCGGGACAGGGCACCACGAGCAGTACTTC.

CDR3 loop: CASSARQGYNSPLHF. CDR3 nucleotides: TGTGCCAGTAGTGCAAGACAGGGTTACAATTCACCCCTCCACTTT. The chain recombines TRBV19 with TRBJ1-6; 7 bases are a match to TRBD1. V was clipped by 5 bases and J by 7 bases; unmatched bases: 8. CDR1 and CDR2 (germline): LNHDA, SQIVND (reference sequence). This CDR3 has 15 residues.

In nucleotides, the CDR3 is TGTGCCAGCAGCGGAGGACAGGCCCCCTCGGGCTACACCTTC. The encoded protein is CASSGGQAPSGYTF. This chain joins TRBV9 and TRBJ1-2, with TRBD1 matching over 7 bases. The ends lost 3 bases at V and 8 bases at J; junction bases unmatched: 10. The CDR3 is made up of 14 amino acids. CDR1 SGDLS and CDR2 YYNGEE come from the germline V gene.

The V gene is TRBV28, the J gene TRBJ2-2, with a weak D call TRBD1 (6 bases). The CDR3 runs to 12 residues. V lost 7 bases and J 6 bases, leaving 9 bases between the germline ends. Germline CDR1 and CDR2: MDHEN and SYDVKM. CDR3 nucleotides: TGTGCCAGCAACCAGGGGTCCGGGGAGCTGTTTTTT. Translating it yields CASNQGSGELFF.

This sequence joins TRBV7-3 and TRBJ2-1, with D possibly TRBD1 on 6 matching bases. V was pared by 3 bases and J by 5 bases, with 11 bases between. CDR3 length: 14 amino acids. Looked up from germline, CDR1 is SGHTA and CDR2 is FQGTGA. The CDR3: CASSLLGGNNEQFF. CDR3 nucleotide sequence: TGTGCCAGCAGCTTGTTAGGGGGAAACAATGAGCAGTTCTTC.

As concerns this clone: This specimen includes other DNA sequences encoding the same CDR3. J is TRBJ2-7 and V is TRBV5-6, with D unclear. The germline V gene has CDR1 SGHDT and CDR2 YYEEEE. V was clipped by 3 bases and J by 4 bases, with 5 bases between them. The CDR3 has 11 amino acids. The CDR3 loop reads CASSSYYEQYF. DNA of the CDR3: TGTGCCAGCAGCTCCTATTACGAGCAGTACTTC.